Listed here are 22 T cell receptor beta chains from one sample, sequenced in a study of shared clonotypes between healthy human individuals. Sequenced by immunoSEQ multiplex PCR; TCRdb stores in-frame clones only, minus some. The sample consists of 2 million to 2.5 million clones, around 95% of them appearing once. Sequences were obtained from naive CD4+ T cells sorted from blood. Subset in this sample: CD45RA+ positively selected. The origin of the receptors is a man younger than 35 in good health.

This chain connects TRBV7-2 to TRBJ2-6, with D possibly matching TRBD2 (5 bases). CDR1 and CDR2 (germline): SGHTA, FQGNSA. Trimming took off 5 bases at V and 1 base at J, with 15 bases between the two ends. CDR3 length: 17 residues. In nucleotides, the CDR3 is TGTGCCAGCAGCGCGGGTTTCGGGGTGTCTGGGGCCAACGTCCTGACTTTC. The encoded protein is CASSAGFGVSGANVLTF.

CDR3 bases: TGTGCCAGCAGTTTATTAGCGGGGGGGTTCACAGATACGCAGTATTTT. This encodes CASSLLAGGFTDTQYF. The V gene is TRBV27, the J gene TRBJ2-3, with 11 bases aligning to TRBD2. CDR1 MNHEY and CDR2 SMNVEV come from the germline V gene (reference sequence). The V and J ends lost 1 base and 2 bases, in that order; junction bases with no gene match: 2. The CDR3 length is 16 residues.

V usage is TRBV5-6 and J usage is TRBJ1-2; D is unclear. Trimming left V 1 base short and J 3 bases short, with 13 bases between. CDR1 and CDR2 (germline): SGHDT, YYEEEE. The CDR3 extends over 15 amino acids. The CDR3 loop reads CASSLYDIVDYGYTF. The CDR3 bases are TGTGCCAGCAGCTTGTACGACATCGTAGACTATGGCTACACCTTC. The variable domain in full, with the rest retrieved from reference TRBV5-6 and TRBJ1-2, is DAGVTQSPTHLIKTRGQQVTLRCSPKSGHDTVSWYQQALGQGPQFIFQYYEEEERQRGNFPDRFSGHQFPNYSSELNVNALLLGDSALYLCASSLYDIVDYGYTFGSGTRLTVV.

This sequence joins TRBV2 and TRBJ1-2; the match to TRBD1 covers 9 bases. The CDR3 length is 13 residues. Germline V CDR1 and CDR2: SNHLY, FYNNEI. The V gene end was trimmed by 5 bases and the J gene end by 4 bases; junction bases not matched to a gene: 2. CDR3 sequence reads: CASSTGGGYGYTF. For the CDR3, the DNA is TGTGCCAGCAGTACAGGGGGCGGCTATGGCTACACCTTC.

The rearrangement links TRBV5-4 to TRBJ1-1; D call uncertain. The V gene's germline CDR1 is SGHNT and CDR2 YYREEE (reference sequence). The CDR3 runs 14 residues. V lost 0 bases to trimming and J lost 2 bases, with 8 bases between them. The DNA of the CDR3 is TGTGCCAGCAGCTTGGGGGCCGACAACACTGAAGCTTTCTTT. Its protein is CASSLGADNTEAFF.

This clone occurred once. The chain couples TRBV6-6 to TRBJ2-3; 10 bases align to TRBD1. The V segment lost 0 bases and the J segment 1 base; nucleotides outside the gene matches: 1. Looked up from germline, CDR1 is MNHNY and CDR2 is SVGAGI (reference sequence). This CDR3 spans 16 amino acids. CDR3 DNA: TGTGCCAGCAGTTACTCCGGGACAGGGGGCACAGATACGCAGTATTTT. It encodes CASSYSGTGGTDTQYF.

V usage is TRBV6-1 and J usage is TRBJ2-2; D unclear. The CDR3 has 13 residues. The germline V gene has CDR1 MNHNS and CDR2 SASEGT. V was pared by 11 bases and J by 0 bases, with 10 bases between. The CDR3 here is CAGRAPNTGELFF. The CDR3 DNA sequence: TGTGCCGGCCGGGCGCCGAACACCGGGGAGCTGTTTTTT.

The chain has TRBV19 and TRBJ2-5; D is unclear. The CDR3 contains 13 residues. V lost 2 bases, J lost 2 bases, and 6 bases lay in between. Germline V gene lookup returns CDR1 LNHDA and CDR2 SQIVND (reference sequence). CDR3 sequence (DNA): TGTGCCAGTAGTATAAACGGTCAAGAGACCCAGTACTTC. It translates to CASSINGQETQYF. Variable domain in full (rest from reference TRBV19 and TRBJ2-5): DGGITQSPKYLFRKEGQNVTLSCEQNLNHDAMYWYRQDPGQGLRLIYYSQIVNDFQKGDIAEGYSVSREKKESFPLTVTSAQKNPTAFYLCASSINGQETQYFGPGTRLLVL.

The chain recombines TRBV30 with TRBJ2-2; D tentatively reads TRBD1 or TRBD2 (5 bases each). The CDR3 is made up of 14 amino acids. Trimming took off 3 bases at V and 4 bases at J, with 12 bases between the two ends. The germline gives CDR1 GTSNPN, CDR2 SVGIG (reference sequence). CDR3 in DNA: TGTGCCTGGAGGCCCGGGACCCCCACCGGGGAGCTGTTTTTT. Protein sequence: CAWRPGTPTGELFF.

The rearrangement joins TRBV5-4 to TRBJ1-2, with D unresolved. V was shortened by 1 base and J by 5 bases, with 12 bases between the two germline ends. Germline V lookup: CDR1 SGHNT, CDR2 YYREEE (reference sequence). The CDR3 is 14 residues long. CDR3 DNA: TGTGCCAGCAGCTTGAAGTCTCCCTCTTATGGCTACACCTTC. Protein sequence: CASSLKSPSYGYTF.

The J gene is TRBJ1-2, the V gene TRBV25-1; D might be TRBD1 (6 bases). The CDR3 length is 15 residues. The germline V gene has CDR1 MGHDK and CDR2 SYGVNS. V lost 4 bases to trimming and J lost 0 bases, with 12 bases between them. CDR3 in DNA: TGTGCCAGCAGTGCCCGGACAGAAGCTAACTATGGCTACACCTTC. It specifies CASSARTEANYGYTF.

Regarding this clone: The same CDR3 arises from other DNA sequences in this sample as well. This chain links TRBV5-1 with TRBJ1-2; 10 bases are shared with TRBD1. CDR3 size: 15 residues. From germline, CDR1 is SGHRS and CDR2 YFSETQ. The V gene end was trimmed by 4 bases and the J gene end by 1 base; junction bases not matched to a gene: 4. The CDR3 reads CASSLGQGNNYGYTF. Written as DNA, the CDR3 is TGCGCCAGCAGCCTGGGACAGGGGAATAACTATGGCTACACCTTC. Full variable domain (remainder filled in from reference TRBV5-1 and TRBJ1-2): KAGVTQTPRYLIKTRGQQVTLSCSPISGHRSVSWYQQTPGQGLQFLFEYFSETQRNKGNFPGRFSGRQFSNSRSEMNVSTLELGDSALYLCASSLGQGNNYGYTFGSGTRLTVV.

The J gene is TRBJ2-2, the V gene TRBV7-3; D not resolved. Germline CDR1 reads SGHTA; CDR2 reads FQGTGA. CDR3 size: 12 residues. The V and J ends lost 5 bases and 5 bases respectively, with 6 bases between them. The CDR3 coding sequence is TGTGCCAGCAGCCTGGGGACCGGGGAGCTGTTTTTT. Amino acids: CASSLGTGELFF.

The rearrangement links TRBV5-6 to TRBJ2-5; 10 bases fit TRBD2. This CDR3 region has 13 residues. V gave up 7 bases and J gave up 4 bases; unmatched junction bases: 4. Germline CDR1 is SGHDT and CDR2 is YYEEEE. The CDR3 DNA reads as TGTGCCAGCCGCCTAGCGGGAGTAGAGACCCAGTACTTC. Its protein is CASRLAGVETQYF.

Points on this clone: This CDR3 is also generated by other DNA sequences in the sample. This chain uses TRBV9 with TRBJ2-7; a possible D gene is TRBD2 (6 bases). The CDR3 consists of 14 residues. V was pared by 0 bases and J by 2 bases, with 9 bases between. Germline assignment: CDR1 SGDLS and CDR2 YYNGEE. The DNA for the CDR3 is TGTGCCAGCAGCGTAGGGAGGGGTACCTACGAGCAGTACTTC. Protein: CASSVGRGTYEQYF.

The genes are TRBV27 and TRBJ1-2, with 7 nucleotides matching TRBD1. The CDR3 is 15 residues long. Germline CDR1 MNHEY, CDR2 SMNVEV (reference sequence). Germline trimming cut 4 bases from V and 1 base from J; bases unmatched to any gene: 6. CDR3 residues: CASSYRDRGNYGYTF. CDR3 DNA sequence: TGTGCCAGCAGTTACCGGGACAGAGGTAACTATGGCTACACCTTC.

V usage is TRBV28 and J usage is TRBJ2-7, with a possible D match to TRBD1 (5 bases). The V end was cut by 8 bases, the J end by 2 bases, with 16 bases between. The CDR3 loop spans 14 amino acids. Germline assignment: CDR1 MDHEN and CDR2 SYDVKM. CDR3 sequence: CASRGHQVPYEQYF. Written as DNA, the CDR3 is TGTGCCAGCCGCGGACACCAAGTCCCCTACGAGCAGTACTTC.

The gene calls are TRBV6-5 and TRBJ2-7, with TRBD2 as a possible D gene (6 bases). V lost 5 bases and J lost 5, with 16 bases in between. Germline CDR1 reads MNHEY; CDR2 reads SVGAGI. The CDR3 has 14 amino acids. The CDR3: CASSRGREGHEQYF. For the CDR3, the DNA is TGTGCCAGCAGTCGGGGGAGAGAGGGGCACGAGCAGTACTTC.

The rearrangement joins TRBV6-5 to TRBJ1-6, with D tentatively TRBD1 (6 bases). V dropped 2 bases and J dropped 4 bases, with 6 bases sitting between them. There are 14 residues in the CDR3. CDR1 is MNHEY and CDR2 is SVGAGI in the germline V gene. CDR3 region: CASSYTGYNSPLHF. The CDR3 DNA reads as TGTGCCAGCAGTTACACAGGGTATAATTCACCCCTCCACTTT.

This chain joins TRBV5-1 and TRBJ1-4; D may be TRBD1 (5 bases). With 4 bases removed from V and 6 bases from J, the gap between germline ends came to 10 bases. Per the germline V gene, CDR1 is SGHRS and CDR2 is YFSETQ. This CDR3 region has 13 residues. The CDR3 protein is CASSRGDDEKLFF. CDR3 nucleotide sequence: TGCGCCAGCAGCCGAGGGGACGATGAAAAACTGTTTTTT.

The V call is TRBV7-9, the J call TRBJ1-6; TRBD1 matches 10 bases. V lost 3 bases to trimming and J lost 1 base; unmatched junction nucleotides: 6. This CDR3 has 18 amino acids. Germline V gene sequence: CDR1 SEHNR, CDR2 FQNEAQ (reference sequence). The CDR3 loop is CASSLEGQGWSYNSPLHF. CDR3 coding DNA: TGTGCCAGCAGCTTGGAGGGACAGGGGTGGTCCTATAATTCACCCCTCCACTTT.

This chain joins TRBV5-1 and TRBJ2-7, with D uncertain. Trimming took 0 bases from V and 0 from J, leaving 7 bases between them. Germline loops: CDR1 SGHRS, CDR2 YFSETQ. This CDR3 is built from 14 residues. CDR3 sequence (DNA): TGCGCCAGCAGCTTGGCGATAACCTCCTACGAGCAGTACTTC. Amino acid sequence: CASSLAITSYEQYF.